These 24 T cell receptor beta chains share one sample of origin, sequenced in a study of CD8 T cells in ankylosing spondylitis (dated by TCRdb to between 2016 and 2019). No antigen has been assigned to these receptors. Beyond this particular receptor, the publication reports: A TCR beta motif made up of several highly homologous amino acid variants appeared to be characteristic of blood from ankylosing spondylitis patients.

Preparation of the library involved 5' RACE. The sequencer listed for this sample is Illumina HiSeq 2500. The public reads were reanalyzed by TCRdb: fastp trimming at Q25, MiXCR alignment, in-frame beta chains only. Rows with one shared CDR3 protein collapse into an entry with the most common genes and DNA. Within this sample are roughly 670,000 distinct CDR3 sequences, with around 17% of them counted one time only. The top ten clones comprise under 20% of the sample. The sample taken for sequencing was blood, either unsorted or a sorted T cell fraction (not recorded which). These TCRs come from a male donor with ankylosing spondylitis.

This clonotype occurred a few times. V gene TRBV12-3 or TRBV12-4 combines with J gene TRBJ2-1, with TRBD2 as a possible D gene (6 bases). CDR3 length: 15 amino acids. The V end was cut by 5 bases, the J end by 2 bases, with 13 bases between. CDR3 bases: TGTGCCAGCAGTCCCTTGGCGGGAACCTACAATGAGCAGTTCTTC. Translated, it gives CASSPLAGTYNEQFF.

This clonotype was detected only a few times. Written as DNA, the CDR3 is TGCAGTGCTAGGGCTAGCGGTTACTACGAGCAGTACTTC. It specifies CSARASGYYEQYF. The chain combines TRBV20-1 with TRBJ2-7, with 7 bases matching TRBD2. The CDR3 contains 13 residues. V lost 3 bases to trimming and J lost 3 bases; unmatched junction nucleotides: 5. Looked up from germline, CDR1 is DFQATT and CDR2 is SNEGSKA (reference sequence).

For the CDR3, the DNA is TGTGCCACCAATGGACTTGCAGGCACTGAAGCTTTCTTT. As protein: CATNGLAGTEAFF. The chain joins TRBV10-3 to TRBJ1-1; no reliable D call. In germline, CDR1 is ENHRY, CDR2 SYGVKD. This CDR3 region has 13 residues. Trimming removed 10 bases at V and 4 bases at J, with 16 bases between.

The CDR3 region is CATSRVIGKGETQYF. The CDR3 DNA sequence: TGTGCCACCAGCAGAGTTATAGGGAAGGGAGAGACCCAGTACTTC. J is TRBJ2-5 and V is TRBV15; D is unresolved. Trimming cost V 1 base and J 4 bases, with 13 bases left between them. CDR3 length: 15 amino acids. Germline V gene sequence: CDR1 LNHNV, CDR2 YYDKDF (reference sequence).

This clonotype was picked up one time. The J gene is TRBJ1-5, the V gene TRBV12-3 or TRBV12-4, with D uncertain. Trimming left V 1 base short and J 4 bases short, with 11 bases between. The CDR3 is made up of 15 amino acids. The chain's CDR3 is CASSLGHPLNQPQHF. CDR3 nucleotides: TGTGCCAGCAGTTTAGGCCACCCGCTTAATCAGCCCCAGCATTTT.

This chain uses TRBV5-1 with TRBJ2-6; D might be TRBD1 (6 bases). From germline, CDR1 is SGHRS and CDR2 YFSETQ. This CDR3 has 15 residues. V lost 6 bases and J lost 2, with 12 bases in between. This CDR3 is CASNPTGTGANVLTF. The CDR3 nucleotides are TGCGCCAGCAATCCAACAGGGACTGGGGCCAACGTCCTGACTTTC.

This clonotype was seen a handful of times. The V gene is TRBV4-1, the J gene TRBJ1-4, with no clear D. Germline V gene data show CDR1 as MGHRA and CDR2 as YSYEKL. V lost 4 bases, J lost 0 bases, and 15 bases lay in between. The CDR3 runs to 17 residues. The CDR3 nucleotides are TGCGCCAGCAGCCTCCCGGGGAGGTCTGCAACTAATGAAAAACTGTTTTTT. Its translation is CASSLPGRSATNEKLFF.

This clonotype has just a few counts. This chain connects TRBV18 to TRBJ2-1, with 7 nucleotides matching TRBD1. The CDR3 runs 15 residues. Trimming cost V 1 base and J 4 bases; bases outside gene matches: 4. Germline CDR1 reads KGHSH; CDR2 reads LQKENI. CDR3 region: CASSPQGQPYNEQFF. The CDR3 nucleotides are TGTGCCAGCTCACCACAGGGACAGCCATACAATGAGCAGTTCTTC.

The V call is TRBV15, the J call TRBJ2-7, with a weak D call TRBD2 (7 bases). V dropped 1 base and J dropped 6 bases, with 19 bases sitting between them. This CDR3 spans 16 amino acids. Germline CDR1 and CDR2: LNHNV and YYDKDF (reference sequence). In nucleotides, the CDR3 is TGTGCCACCAGCAGAGGTGGGGGGGGCCTCTCTCGCGAGCAGTACTTC. Protein: CATSRGGGGLSREQYF.

The chain employs TRBV6-2 or TRBV6-3 and TRBJ2-5; D perhaps matches TRBD2 (5 bases). V shed 2 bases and J shed 4 bases, with 14 bases lying between them. This CDR3 comprises 15 residues. Germline V gene lookup returns CDR1 MNHEY and CDR2 SVGEGT. CDR3 sequence reads: CASSYVGLRAETQYF. CDR3 in DNA: TGTGCCAGCAGTTACGTGGGTTTGAGGGCAGAGACCCAGTACTTC.

V usage is TRBV28 and J usage is TRBJ1-3; possible D gene TRBD1, 5 bases. Germline CDR1 is MDHEN and CDR2 is SYDVKM. There are 17 residues in the CDR3. V was shortened by 4 bases and J by 0 bases, with 16 bases between the two germline ends. The chain's CDR3 is CASSSPQTGSSGNTIYF. As DNA, the CDR3 is TGTGCCAGCAGTTCCCCCCAAACAGGCAGCTCTGGAAACACCATATATTTT. Supplemented by reference TRBV28 and TRBJ1-3, the full variable domain reads DVKVTQSSRYLVKRTGEKVFLECVQDMDHENMFWYRQDPGLGLRLIYFSYDVKMKEKGDIPEGYSVSREKKERFSLILESASTNQTSMYLCASSSPQTGSSGNTIYFGEGSWLTVV.

This clonotype occurred a few times. This chain connects TRBV5-1 to TRBJ1-6; TRBD1 might be the D (6 bases). The CDR3 is made up of 13 amino acids. Germline V gene sequence: CDR1 SGHRS, CDR2 YFSETQ. The V and J ends lost 0 bases and 8 bases respectively, with 6 bases between them. The DNA of the CDR3 is TGCGCCAGCAGCTTGGGGACAGATTCACCCCTCCACTTT. This gives the protein CASSLGTDSPLHF.

This clonotype was detected a few times. The gene calls are TRBV4-3 and TRBJ1-2, with D unclear. The germline V gene has CDR1 LGHNA and CDR2 YSLEER. This CDR3 has 16 residues. V lost 2 bases to trimming and J lost 1 base, with 14 bases between them. The chain's CDR3 is CASSQTTPALNYGYTF. CDR3 nucleotides: TGCGCCAGCAGCCAAACAACACCAGCCCTTAACTATGGCTACACCTTC.

This clonotype was seen a handful of times. The V call is TRBV28, the J call TRBJ2-7; D is undetermined. The CDR3 is 14 residues long. The V end was cut by 2 bases, the J end by 2 bases, with 10 bases between. Per the germline V gene, CDR1 is MDHEN and CDR2 is SYDVKM. CDR3 loop: CASSLTVFPYEQYF. CDR3 coding DNA: TGTGCCAGCAGTTTAACGGTGTTCCCCTACGAGCAGTACTTC.

This clonotype turned up a few times. V and J are TRBV28 and TRBJ2-1; 7 positions agree with TRBD2. There are 13 residues in the CDR3. The germline gives CDR1 MDHEN, CDR2 SYDVKM. Trimming cost V 7 bases and J 3 bases; bases outside gene matches: 3. CDR3 sequence: CASTLAFYNEQFF. The CDR3 DNA is TGTGCCAGCACACTAGCGTTCTACAATGAGCAGTTCTTC.

This sequence joins TRBV5-1 and TRBJ1-2; D not resolved. This CDR3 has 13 residues. Deletions cut 0 bases from V and 7 bases from J, with 10 bases between. The germline CDR1 and CDR2 sequences are SGHRS and YFSETQ. CDR3 in DNA: TGCGCCAGCAGCTTGGACGGCGAAGGTGGCTACACCTTC. It is translated as CASSLDGEGGYTF.

The chain links TRBV12-3 or TRBV12-4 to TRBJ2-1; the D gene is possibly TRBD2 (6 bases). Deletions cut 3 bases from V and 15 bases from J, with 12 bases between. The CDR3 loop spans 11 amino acids. CDR3 sequence reads: CASSFAGLPFF. CDR3 in DNA: TGTGCCAGCAGTTTTGCGGGGCTGCCGTTCTTC.

The V call is TRBV7-2, the J call TRBJ2-3; D is perhaps TRBD2 (7 bases). Germline V gene lookup returns CDR1 SGHTA and CDR2 FQGNSA. Trimming stripped 5 bases from V and 1 base from J, with 16 bases between. The CDR3 loop spans 16 amino acids. The CDR3 loop is CASSPLRGGGTDTQYF. The CDR3 DNA sequence: TGTGCCAGCAGCCCCCTAAGAGGGGGGGGCACAGATACGCAGTATTTT.

This clonotype appeared a few times. The chain carries TRBV29-1 and TRBJ2-1; D not resolved. The germline gives CDR1 SQVTM, CDR2 ANQGSEA. V lost 6 bases and J lost 5, with 8 bases in between. The CDR3 has 11 amino acids. The CDR3 spells CSVRRNNEQFF. The CDR3 nucleotides read TGCAGCGTGCGCAGAAACAATGAGCAGTTCTTC.

V usage is TRBV4-3 and J usage is TRBJ2-1; TRBD2 matches at 9 bases. The junction had 7 bases not matched to a gene; V was cut back by 4 bases and J by 6 bases. CDR1 is LGHNA, CDR2 YSLEER, per germline. The CDR3 runs 15 residues. Written as DNA, the CDR3 is TGCGCCAGCAGCCCGGGACTAGCTCGGTCCAATGAGCAGTTCTTC. Translation: CASSPGLARSNEQFF.

This clonotype has a handful of counts. The rearrangement links TRBV4-3 to TRBJ1-5, with unresolved D. This CDR3 comprises 14 residues. Trimming pared 2 bases from V and 4 bases from J, leaving 9 bases between. Per the germline V gene, CDR1 is LGHNA and CDR2 is YSLEER. The CDR3: CASSQKWPNQPQHF. The CDR3 nucleotides are TGCGCCAGCAGCCAAAAGTGGCCTAATCAGCCCCAGCATTTT.

The chain combines TRBV27 with TRBJ2-7, with TRBD2 identical over 12 bases. In germline, CDR1 is MNHEY, CDR2 SMNVEV (reference sequence). Trimming at V came to 3 bases and at J to 5 bases, leaving 8 bases not matched to a gene. CDR3 length equals 16 residues. The CDR3 loop reads CASSFVLTSGRDEQYF. In nucleotides, the CDR3 is TGTGCCAGCAGTTTCGTCCTGACTAGCGGGAGAGACGAGCAGTACTTC.

The chain combines TRBV9 with TRBJ2-1, with 9 bases aligning to TRBD1. The CDR3 sequence is 17 residues long. CDR1 SGDLS and CDR2 YYNGEE come from the germline V gene. V shed 4 bases and J 4 bases; nucleotides not matched to a gene: 12. The CDR3 region has the DNA TGTGCCAGCAGCAGAGGGACAGGGTTTGGGGATTACAATGAGCAGTTCTTC. Translation: CASSRGTGFGDYNEQFF.

The CDR3 nucleotides are TGTGCCAGCAGTCAAACAGGGGAGGGAGGCAAGGATGTGTCCCAAGAGACCCAGTACTTC. Residues: CASSQTGEGGKDVSQETQYF. This chain joins TRBV6-4 and TRBJ2-5, with D perhaps given as TRBD1 or TRBD2 (7 bases each). V was pared by 5 bases and J by 1 base, with 29 bases between. The CDR3 totals 20 residues. Germline values: CDR1 MRHNA, CDR2 SNTAGT.